This entry is about one T cell receptor (beta chain). Researchers ran the PCR with 60 Vbeta and 13 Jbeta primers. TCRdb's table, derived via immunoSEQ multiplex PCR, lists solely in-frame clones and lacks some. The sample lists about 200,000 clones; roughly 87% were seen once. The entry originates in a study of cytomegalovirus exposure and HLA in healthy donors. Looking at the study overall: An early data release held tens of millions of unique TCRs from HLA-typed donors.

Germline CDR1 is LNHDA and CDR2 is SQIVND (reference sequence). The V end lost 6 bases, the J end lost 8 bases, and 25 bases lay between the germline ends. The length of the CDR3 is 16 residues. The receptor comes from a boy between 2 and 15 years old in good health and CMV-seronegative. This chain connects TRBV19 to TRBJ1-1; D call uncertain. The specimen sequenced was PBMCs. CDR3 loop: CASSNRRSGSGSEAFF. The CDR3 nucleotides are TGTGCCAGTAGCAACCGGAGAAGCGGCAGCGGCAGCGAAGCTTTCTTT.